This TCR beta chain appears in the sequencing data of a study of response to subunit inactivated influenza vaccine listed by TCRdb under 2018. Concerning the study at large: Deep quantitative T cell receptor repertoire profiling was used in the study to track responses to a trivalent subunit inactivated influenza vaccine. General findings and caveats noted by the study authors: The authors suggested that each seasonal influenza vaccination may recruit only a limited number of new T cells.

To note about this clonotype: The specificity of this receptor is unknown. No per-base quality is available; no much larger clone lies one base away.

The library was prepared using RT-PCR. TCRdb names Illumina HiSeq 2500 as the instrument used. Through fastp at Q25 and MiXCR, TCRdb rebuilt clones from the public reads, retaining in-frame beta chains. One record per CDR3 amino acid sequence lists the most common genes and DNA. This sample is represented by 500,000 to 550,000 distinct CDR3 sequences; roughly 8.2% of them were singletons. The top ten constitute 13% of the sample. Taken from the germline V gene, the CDR1 and CDR2 loops are SGHTA and FQGNSA. Trimming takes 4 bases off V and 5 bases off J; junction bases not matched to a gene: 5. From the cysteine up to the phenylalanine, the CDR3 has a length of 15 residues. Only the CDR3 region is kept as DNA, spanning 45 bases read in frame from base 1.

The sample consisted of PBMCs from blood, taken approximately 25 months after vaccination. This chain is built from TRBV7-2 and TRBJ2-3; 11 central nucleotides agree with TRBD2. This TCR was sampled from a man between 50 and 69 years old who received an inactivated influenza vaccine. Donor details come from another sample of the same person, matched by shared clones. The DNA sequence is TGTGCCAGCAGCTCCTCGGGACTAGCGGTAGATACGCAGTATTTT. It specifies CASSSSGLAVDTQYF.